This paragraph reports one TCR beta chain. The sample is drawn from a study of OX40 agonist ivuxolimab in advanced cancers. Study details: In this cohort, patients received ivuxolimab, an agonistic anti-OX40 (CD134) antibody.

Germline V CDR1 and CDR2: ENHRY, SYGVKD. With 5 bases clipped from V and 2 bases from J, the junction kept 7 bases outside the gene matches. The CDR3 covers 15 residues. Sequencing used immunoSEQ multiplex PCR; TCRdb keeps in-frame clones, though not all of them. The table shows about 28,000 clones, with 86% occurring only once. Sample: CD4+ or CD8+ T cells sorted from blood, taken in a trial of the OX40 agonist ivuxolimab. The J gene is TRBJ2-7, the V gene TRBV10-3; 9 bases align to TRBD1. This TCR came from an adult with an advanced solid tumor such as melanoma, head and neck, liver or kidney cancer. The CDR3 is CAISTGTGNTYEQYF. In nucleotides, the CDR3 is TGTGCCATCAGTACTGGGACAGGGAATACCTACGAGCAGTACTTC.